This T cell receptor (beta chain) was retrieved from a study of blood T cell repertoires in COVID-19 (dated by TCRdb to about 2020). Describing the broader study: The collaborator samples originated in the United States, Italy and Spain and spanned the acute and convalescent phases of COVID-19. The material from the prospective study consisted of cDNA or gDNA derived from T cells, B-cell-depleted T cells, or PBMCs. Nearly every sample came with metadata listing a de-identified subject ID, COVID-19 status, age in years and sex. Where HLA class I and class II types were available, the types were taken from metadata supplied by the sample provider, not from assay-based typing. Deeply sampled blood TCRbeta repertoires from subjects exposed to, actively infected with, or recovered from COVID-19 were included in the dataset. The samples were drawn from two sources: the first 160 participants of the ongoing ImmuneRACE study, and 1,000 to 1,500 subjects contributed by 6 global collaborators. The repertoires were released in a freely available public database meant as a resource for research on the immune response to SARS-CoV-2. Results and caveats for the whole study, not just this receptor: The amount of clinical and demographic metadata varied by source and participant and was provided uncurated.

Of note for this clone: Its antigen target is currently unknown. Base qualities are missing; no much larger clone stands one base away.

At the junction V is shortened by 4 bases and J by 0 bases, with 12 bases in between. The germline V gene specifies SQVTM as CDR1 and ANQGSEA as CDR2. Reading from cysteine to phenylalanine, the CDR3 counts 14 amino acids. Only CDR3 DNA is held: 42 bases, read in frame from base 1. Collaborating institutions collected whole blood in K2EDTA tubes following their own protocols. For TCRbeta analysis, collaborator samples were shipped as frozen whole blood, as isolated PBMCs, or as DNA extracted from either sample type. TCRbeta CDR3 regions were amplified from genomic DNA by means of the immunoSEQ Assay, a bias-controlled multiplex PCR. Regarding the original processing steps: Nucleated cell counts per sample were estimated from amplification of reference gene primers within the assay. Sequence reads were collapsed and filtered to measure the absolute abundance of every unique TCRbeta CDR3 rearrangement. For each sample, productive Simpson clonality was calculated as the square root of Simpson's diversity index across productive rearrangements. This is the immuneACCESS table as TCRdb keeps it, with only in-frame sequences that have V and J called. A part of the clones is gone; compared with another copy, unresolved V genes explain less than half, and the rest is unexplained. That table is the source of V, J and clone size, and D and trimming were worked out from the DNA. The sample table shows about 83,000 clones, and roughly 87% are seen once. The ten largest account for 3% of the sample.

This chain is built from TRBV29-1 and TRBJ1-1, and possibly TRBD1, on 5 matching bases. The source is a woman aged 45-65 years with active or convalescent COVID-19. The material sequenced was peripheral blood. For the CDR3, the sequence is CSVAMGLLNTEAFF. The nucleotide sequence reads TGCAGCGTTGCGATGGGACTGCTGAACACTGAAGCTTTCTTT.